This paragraph covers one T cell receptor (beta chain) sequence. Its antigen is unidentified. The time point: sample taken at primary tumor resection. The donor population consisted of some 72 patients with untreated, early-stage non-small cell lung cancer. TCRdb re-analysed the 5' RACE reads in MiXCR, keeping a single row per CDR3 protein. The data contain 35,000 to 45,000 distinct CDR3 sequences, approximately 7.2% of them seen just once; the ten biggest clones take up roughly 28%. This entry is derived from a study of spatial heterogeneity in lung cancer. Study at large: A consistent excess of beta-chain over alpha-chain sequences was detected. Within raw reads, each unique TCR and UMI combination appeared on average more than ten times.

The CDR3 sequence is 13 residues long. Germline CDR1 GTSNPN, CDR2 SVGIG (reference sequence). The V gene lost 3 bases and the J gene lost 3 bases, with 11 bases spanning the gap. Study-level findings and limits: Ubiquitous, expanded tumor-derived TCRs were more frequently observed in blood at resection than at follow-up.

This sequence joins TRBV30 and TRBJ1-1; no definite D call. The sequencing here drew on PBMCs, taken at surgery. This clonotype was obtained from a female donor with early-stage non-small cell lung cancer. The CDR3: CAWREVGYTEAFF. As DNA, the CDR3 is TGTGCCTGGAGGGAAGTGGGGTACACTGAAGCTTTCTTT. The entire variable domain, with the rest obtained from reference TRBV30 and TRBJ1-1, is as follows: SQTIHQWPATLVQPVGSPLSLECTVEGTSNPNLYWYRQAAGRGLQLLFYSVGIGQISSEVPQNLSASRPQDRQFILSSKKLLLSDSGFYLCAWREVGYTEAFFGQGTRLTVV.